This T cell receptor beta chain stems from a study of CD8+CD57+ T cells in acquired aplastic anemia. In the study overall: On average, sorted CD4+ and CD8+ cells gave roughly 3 ug of DNA. CD4+ reads averaged around 10 million in healthy donors. Findings and limits, study-wide: In CD8+ cells, Simpson's diversity showed no significant difference between patients and controls. Both patients and controls carried the same twenty-nine CD8+ CDR3 sequences.

Genomic DNA provided the template from which TCR beta VDJ and CDR3 profiles were obtained. TCRdb re-called the reads through MiXCR, storing one row per CDR3 protein. The repertoire holds some 180,000 distinct CDR3 sequences, with approximately 49% as singletons. Details on this clonotype: Its antigen is not identified.

Sequencing input: sorted CD4+, CD8+, or CD8+CD57+ T cells (not recorded which) from PBMCs. The sequence was obtained from a human donor in good health.

DNA for the CDR3: TGTGCCAGCAGCATCGGGATGAACACTGAAGCTTTCTTT. This sequence encodes CASSIGMNTEAFF. V usage is TRBV7-6 and J usage is TRBJ1-1; D remains ambiguous. Germline loops: CDR1 SGHVS, CDR2 FNYEAQ. The CDR3 length is 13 residues. V lost 5 bases and J lost 0, with 7 bases in between.